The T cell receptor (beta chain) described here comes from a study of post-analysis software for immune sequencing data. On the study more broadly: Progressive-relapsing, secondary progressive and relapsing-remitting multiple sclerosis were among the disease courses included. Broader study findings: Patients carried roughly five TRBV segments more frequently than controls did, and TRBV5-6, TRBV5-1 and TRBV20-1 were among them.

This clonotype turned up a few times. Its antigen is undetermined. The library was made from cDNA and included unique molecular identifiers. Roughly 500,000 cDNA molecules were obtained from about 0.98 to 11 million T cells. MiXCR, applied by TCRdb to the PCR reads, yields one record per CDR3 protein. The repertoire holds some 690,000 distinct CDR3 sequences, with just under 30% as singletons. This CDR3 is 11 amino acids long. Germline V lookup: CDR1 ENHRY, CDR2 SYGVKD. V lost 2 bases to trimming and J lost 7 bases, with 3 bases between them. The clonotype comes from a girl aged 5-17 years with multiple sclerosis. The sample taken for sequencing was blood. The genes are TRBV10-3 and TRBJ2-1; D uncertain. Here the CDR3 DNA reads TGTGCCATCAGTGAGGTGAATGAGCAGTTCTTC. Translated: CAISEVNEQFF.